What follows are 16 T cell receptor beta chains derived from one specimen sequenced in a study of blood T cell repertoires in COVID-19. Clones were sequenced by immunoSEQ multiplex PCR, and TCRdb holds only the in-frame ones, with some missing. The sample includes over 250,000 clones, roughly 88% of them seen just once. Input material: PBMCs or T cells enriched from blood (not recorded which). The receptor source for this set is a woman aged 25 to 39 who had recovered from COVID-19.

The chain combines TRBV2 with TRBJ1-1; 8 bases line up with TRBD1. Germline lookup yields CDR1 SNHLY and CDR2 FYNNEI. CDR3 size: 13 residues. V trimming: 6 bases; J trimming: 5 bases; junction bases outside the gene matches: 5. CDR3 in DNA: TGTGCCAGCAGGTCGACAGGGGTTACTGAAGCTTTCTTT. Protein product: CASRSTGVTEAFF. Using reference TRBV2 and TRBJ1-1 for the parts outside the CDR3, the full variable domain is EPEVTQTPSHQVTQMGQEVILRCVPISNHLYFYWYRQILGQKVEFLVSFYNNEISEKSEIFDDQFSVERPDGSNFTLKIRSTKLEDSAMYFCASRSTGVTEAFFGQGTRLTVV.

V gene TRBV19 combines with J gene TRBJ1-3; 7 bases line up with TRBD1. The junction had 2 bases not matched to a gene; V was cut back by 4 bases and J by 2 bases. The CDR3 has 14 amino acids. From germline, CDR1 is LNHDA and CDR2 SQIVND (reference sequence). CDR3 sequence: CASSTTGTGNTIYF. CDR3 bases: TGTGCCAGTAGTACGACAGGGACTGGAAACACCATATATTTT.

V gene TRBV19 combines with J gene TRBJ2-2; 7 bases align to TRBD1. V was pared by 5 bases and J by 0 bases, with 3 bases of the junction left unmatched. Germline V gene sequence: CDR1 LNHDA, CDR2 SQIVND (reference sequence). This CDR3 contains 15 residues. Here the CDR3 reads CASSVTGSNTGELFF. CDR3 nucleotide sequence: TGTGCCAGTAGTGTGACAGGGTCGAACACCGGGGAGCTGTTTTTT.

This chain uses TRBV5-1 with TRBJ1-2; TRBD1 agrees at 8 bases. This CDR3 region has 13 residues. Germline V lookup: CDR1 SGHRS, CDR2 YFSETQ. V trimming: 4 bases; J trimming: 6 bases; junction bases outside the gene matches: 5. CDR3 sequence (DNA): TGCGCCAGCAGCCATACAGGGGGAAATGGCTACACCTTC. It translates to CASSHTGGNGYTF.

V and J are TRBV6-6 and TRBJ1-2, with unresolved D. The germline CDR1 and CDR2 sequences are MNHNY and SVGAGI (reference sequence). This CDR3 is built from 13 residues. The V end lost 6 bases, the J end lost 6 bases, and 14 bases lay between the germline ends. CDR3 sequence: CASSLGHTDGYTF. As DNA, the CDR3 is TGTGCCAGCAGCCTGGGCCATACAGATGGCTACACCTTC.

The sample holds one count of this clone. The chain carries TRBV30 and TRBJ1-1; D remains ambiguous. V lost 0 bases and J 0 bases, leaving 5 bases between the germline ends. Per the germline V gene, CDR1 is GTSNPN and CDR2 is SVGIG (reference sequence). The CDR3 has 13 residues. As DNA, the CDR3 is TGTGCCTGGAGTGTATCAGTGAACACTGAAGCTTTCTTT. It codes for CAWSVSVNTEAFF.

The rearrangement joins TRBV7-9 to TRBJ1-1; 8 bases are shared with TRBD1. Germline trimming cut 5 bases from V and 2 bases from J; bases unmatched to any gene: 10. Germline values: CDR1 SEHNR, CDR2 FQNEAQ (reference sequence). The CDR3 extends over 16 amino acids. This CDR3 is CASSPYATGVNTEAFF. DNA of the CDR3: TGTGCCAGCAGCCCATACGCGACAGGGGTAAACACTGAAGCTTTCTTT.

The chain joins TRBV14 to TRBJ1-6; no definite D call. The V end lost 2 bases, the J end lost 11 bases, and 10 bases lay between the germline ends. In germline, CDR1 is SGHDN, CDR2 FVKESK. CDR3 size: 13 residues. CDR3 amino acids: CASSQWRATPLHF. For the CDR3, the DNA is TGTGCCAGCAGCCAATGGAGAGCGACACCCCTCCACTTT.

The rearrangement links TRBV6-6 to TRBJ1-1; 7 bases fit TRBD1. The CDR3 has 14 residues. Germline loops: CDR1 MNHNY, CDR2 SVGAGI (reference sequence). V gave up 6 bases and J gave up 6 bases; unmatched junction bases: 10. This chain's CDR3 is CASSLTGRRSEAFF. The CDR3, as DNA: TGTGCCAGCAGCCTGACAGGGAGGAGGTCTGAAGCTTTCTTT.

J is TRBJ2-5 and V is TRBV5-1; the match to TRBD1 covers 8 bases. The length of the CDR3 is 13 residues. Germline lookup yields CDR1 SGHRS and CDR2 YFSETQ. After removal of 5 bases from V and 7 bases from J, the junction contained 7 bases not matched to a gene. The CDR3 coding sequence is TGCGCCAGCAGAAATGGGACAGGCGGGACCCAGTACTTC. Its translation: CASRNGTGGTQYF.

This clone is a singleton in its sample. This chain links TRBV19 with TRBJ1-5; the match to TRBD1 covers 9 bases. Germline-derived CDR1 and CDR2 are LNHDA and SQIVND (reference sequence). The CDR3 extends over 16 amino acids. V shed 10 bases, J shed 2 bases, and the junction held 12 bases outside the gene matches. This chain's CDR3 is CATQGGGQGRNQPQHF. In DNA form, the CDR3 reads TGTGCCACTCAAGGAGGGGGACAGGGCCGCAATCAGCCCCAGCATTTT.

This clone has only one observation. V and J are TRBV11-2 and TRBJ2-7; TRBD1 matches at 10 bases. CDR1 is SGHAT and CDR2 is FQNNGV in the germline V gene. The ends lost 5 bases at V and 1 base at J; junction bases unmatched: 5. The CDR3 has 15 amino acids. CDR3 protein: CASSRGTGASYEQYF. CDR3 nucleotide sequence: TGTGCCAGCAGCCGAGGGACAGGGGCATCCTACGAGCAGTACTTC.

This clone came up a few times. The DNA of the CDR3 is TGTGCCAGCAGTTACACCCGAGACGGGGAGCTGTTTTTT. This gives the protein CASSYTRDGELFF. This chain links TRBV6-5 with TRBJ2-2, with D uncertain. With 2 bases removed from V and 7 bases from J, the gap between germline ends came to 8 bases. CDR1 is MNHEY and CDR2 is SVGAGI in the germline V gene. The CDR3 length is 13 residues.

The V call is TRBV7-6, the J call TRBJ2-1; 10 bases line up with TRBD2. J gave up 6 bases and V 1 base, and 9 bases lay outside the gene matches. Per the germline V gene, CDR1 is SGHVS and CDR2 is FNYEAQ. This CDR3 comprises 17 residues. In nucleotides, the CDR3 is TGTGCCAGCAGCTTAGGGGGGCCCGGGACTAGCGCCAATGAGCAGTTCTTC. The encoded protein is CASSLGGPGTSANEQFF. The complete variable domain, with remaining parts taken from reference TRBV7-6 and TRBJ2-1, reads GAGVSQSPRYKVTKRGQDVALRCDPISGHVSLYWYRQALGQGPEFLTYFNYEAQQDKSGLPNDRFSAERPEGSISTLTIQRTEQRDSAMYRCASSLGGPGTSANEQFFGPGTRLTVL.

The chain carries TRBV29-1 and TRBJ1-2; D possibly corresponds to TRBD1 (6 bases). Germline V lookup: CDR1 SQVTM, CDR2 ANQGSEA. V lost 6 bases and J 7 bases, leaving 18 bases between the germline ends. There are 13 residues in the CDR3. The CDR3 DNA reads as TGCAGCGTCGAGACAGGCGGAGAGCGTGGCTACACCTTC. Translating gives CSVETGGERGYTF. The full variable domain, completed using reference TRBV29-1 and TRBJ1-2, is SAVISQKPSRDICQRGTSLTIQCQVDSQVTMMFWYRQQPGQSLTLIATANQGSEATYESGFVIDKFPISRPNLTFSTLTVSNMSPEDSSIYLCSVETGGERGYTFGSGTRLTVV.

V and J are TRBV2 and TRBJ2-5; possible D gene TRBD1, 6 bases. V was pared by 6 bases and J by 2 bases, with 10 bases between. Germline CDR1 is SNHLY and CDR2 is FYNNEI. The CDR3 extends over 13 amino acids. The CDR3 DNA reads TGTGCCAGCAGCTGGGGGCCACAAGAGACCCAGTACTTC. Translated, it gives CASSWGPQETQYF.